The 26 T cell receptor beta chains presented below share a single source sample, sequenced in a study of T cell responses to AZD1222 COVID-19 vaccine. Only in-frame clones appear in the TCRdb table, and some are missing; sequencing was by immunoSEQ multiplex PCR. The repertoire holds 150,000 to 250,000 clones, with approximately 95% as singletons. The sequences come from peripheral blood, collected 28 days after the second AZD1222 dose. These receptors originate from an adult who received the AZD1222 COVID-19 vaccine.

The V gene is TRBV10-3, the J gene TRBJ2-7; 12 bases fit TRBD1. J gave up 5 bases and V 9 bases, and 14 bases lay outside the gene matches. The germline V gene has CDR1 ENHRY and CDR2 SYGVKD. CDR3 length equals 16 residues. CDR3 DNA: TGTGCCATTAGCGTAGGCCTGGGACAGGGGGCCGACGAGCAGTACTTC. This sequence encodes CAISVGLGQGADEQYF.

The chain couples TRBV6-4 to TRBJ1-1, with unresolved D. The CDR3 loop spans 12 amino acids. Germline CDR1 and CDR2: MRHNA and SNTAGT. V dropped 2 bases and J dropped 8 bases, with 9 bases sitting between them. The CDR3 DNA reads TGTGCCAGCAGTGACGCGGCGGGGGAAGCTTTCTTT. It is translated as CASSDAAGEAFF.

The chain carries TRBV27 and TRBJ2-5; D assignment may be TRBD1 or TRBD2 (5 bases each). V was trimmed by 5 bases and J by 5 bases, leaving 12 bases between them. Germline CDR1 MNHEY, CDR2 SMNVEV (reference sequence). CDR3 length: 13 residues. The DNA for the CDR3 is TGTGCCAGCAGTCCCCGCAGGGAGGAGACCCAGTACTTC. Encoded protein: CASSPRREETQYF.

This clone has more than one count but fewer than ten. The J gene is TRBJ2-1, the V gene TRBV5-1, with unresolved D. CDR3 length: 11 residues. The germline V gene has CDR1 SGHRS and CDR2 YFSETQ. V shed 6 bases and J shed 8 bases, with 9 bases lying between them. The CDR3 DNA reads as TGCGCCAGCACCAGTGGACATGAGCAGTTCTTC. It codes for CASTSGHEQFF.

This clone has only a few counts. The chain's CDR3 is CASSGGRGDTF. In DNA form, the CDR3 reads TGTGCCAGCAGCGGGGGGAGAGGGGACACCTTC. The chain combines TRBV11-2 with TRBJ1-2; D possibly corresponds to TRBD1 (5 bases). CDR1 is SGHAT, CDR2 FQNNGV, per germline. The CDR3 has 11 residues. V gave up 5 bases and J gave up 12 bases, with 13 bases separating them.

This chain joins TRBV11-2 and TRBJ2-2; the match to TRBD1 covers 7 bases. Germline trimming cut 5 bases from V and 6 bases from J; bases unmatched to any gene: 9. The CDR3 has 15 amino acids. Germline-derived CDR1 and CDR2 are SGHAT and FQNNGV. The CDR3, as DNA: TGTGCCAGCAGCCCCCGGAAGGGGGCGGCCGGGGAGCTGTTTTTT. As protein: CASSPRKGAAGELFF.

The chain is built from TRBV5-1 and TRBJ2-5; D could derive from TRBD1 or TRBD2 (5 bases each). The CDR3 has 11 residues. The germline gives CDR1 SGHRS, CDR2 YFSETQ. Trimming shortened V by 5 bases and J by 3 bases, and 5 bases separated the two germline ends. CDR3 nucleotide sequence: TGCGCCAGCAGGGGGGAAGAGACCCAGTACTTC. Translating it yields CASRGEETQYF. Based on the CDR3 plus reference TRBV5-1 and TRBJ2-5, the full variable domain is KAGVTQTPRYLIKTRGQQVTLSCSPISGHRSVSWYQQTPGQGLQFLFEYFSETQRNKGNFPGRFSGRQFSNSRSEMNVSTLELGDSALYLCASRGEETQYFGPGTRLLVL.

This chain uses TRBV30 with TRBJ1-3; no clear D gene. Looked up from germline, CDR1 is GTSNPN and CDR2 is SVGIG (reference sequence). V lost 5 bases to trimming and J lost 2 bases, with 16 bases between them. This CDR3 has 15 amino acids. The CDR3 is CAWALSEETGNTIYF. CDR3 sequence (DNA): TGTGCCTGGGCCCTCTCGGAGGAGACTGGAAACACCATATATTTT.

This sequence joins TRBV5-8 and TRBJ1-4; D possibly corresponds to TRBD1 (6 bases). Trimming shortened V by 4 bases and J by 4 bases, and 11 bases separated the two germline ends. Germline values: CDR1 SGHTS, CDR2 YDEGEE. The CDR3 sequence is 14 residues long. DNA of the CDR3: TGTGCCAGCAGCCTCAGGGGTGGTAATGAAAAACTGTTTTTT. Translated: CASSLRGGNEKLFF. Drawing the rest from reference TRBV5-8 and TRBJ1-4, the complete variable domain is EAGVTQSPTHLIKTRGQQATLRCSPISGHTSVYWYQQALGLGLQFLLWYDEGEERNRGNFPPRFSGRQFPNYSSELNVNALELEDSALYLCASSLRGGNEKLFFGSGTQLSVL.

CDR3 region: CASSQEPGSSGGTQYF. The CDR3 DNA sequence: TGCGCCAGCAGCCAAGAACCCGGCAGCTCTGGGGGTACGCAGTATTTT. V and J are TRBV4-1 and TRBJ2-3; D might be TRBD1 or TRBD2, each matching 5 bases. Per the germline V gene, CDR1 is MGHRA and CDR2 is YSYEKL. The CDR3 is 16 amino acids. Trimming cost V 0 bases and J 8 bases, with 18 bases left between them.

This sequence joins TRBV3-1 (or the pseudogene TRBV3-2) and TRBJ2-2; D gene uncertain. Per the germline V gene, CDR1 is LGHDT and CDR2 is YNNKEL (reference sequence). With 0 bases removed from V and 5 bases from J, the gap between germline ends came to 7 bases. The CDR3 totals 14 residues. In DNA, the CDR3 is TGTGCCAGCAGCCAAGATCTTGGGACCGGGGAGCTGTTTTTT. Protein sequence: CASSQDLGTGELFF.

The V and J genes are TRBV2 and TRBJ1-1, with 7 positions matching TRBD1. The CDR3 covers 11 residues. Losses at the gene ends were 6 bases for V and 8 bases for J; bases not matched to a gene: 3. Germline CDR1 is SNHLY and CDR2 is FYNNEI. The CDR3 nucleotides are TGTGCCAGCAGAGGACAGGTAGAAGCTTTCTTT. This codes for CASRGQVEAFF.

The genes are TRBV4-1 and TRBJ1-5, with D uncertain. The ends were cut back, 3 bases at V and 2 bases at J, with 11 bases in the middle. There are 15 residues in the CDR3. Germline loops: CDR1 MGHRA, CDR2 YSYEKL. The CDR3: CASSQGPGGNQPQHF. The CDR3 coding sequence is TGCGCCAGCAGCCAGGGTCCTGGAGGCAATCAGCCCCAGCATTTT.

The V gene is TRBV4-2, the J gene TRBJ1-3; TRBD1 matches 9 bases. Per germline, CDR1 LGHNA and CDR2 YNFKEQ. This CDR3 has 17 residues. Germline trimming cut 0 bases from V and 4 bases from J; bases unmatched to any gene: 7. The CDR3 sequence: CASSQDLGGQGGNTIYF. As DNA, the CDR3 is TGTGCCAGCAGCCAAGATCTTGGGGGACAGGGAGGAAACACCATATATTTT.

The chain combines TRBV28 with TRBJ2-1; perhaps TRBD1 as D (6 bases). CDR1 and CDR2 (germline): MDHEN, SYDVKM. The CDR3 is made up of 15 amino acids. V was cut by 4 bases and J by 9 bases, with 19 bases left in between. The CDR3 bases are TGTGCCAGCAGTTCGGGGATGGGGGCCCAGGGTGAGCAGTTCTTC. It is translated as CASSSGMGAQGEQFF.

The chain links TRBV6-5 to TRBJ1-2, with D perhaps TRBD1 (6 bases). Germline V gives CDR1 MNHEY, CDR2 SVGAGI. The CDR3 consists of 14 residues. The V gene lost 0 bases and the J gene lost 5 bases, with 10 bases spanning the gap. The CDR3 DNA reads TGTGCCAGCAGTTACTCCGGACAGCCATATGGCTACACCTTC. Translation gives CASSYSGQPYGYTF.

The rearrangement uses TRBV30 and TRBJ1-4; D is uncertain. CDR1 and CDR2 from the germline V gene are GTSNPN and SVGIG (reference sequence). V gave up 0 bases and J gave up 7 bases, with 12 bases separating them. The CDR3 totals 14 residues. The CDR3 reads CAWSVSRLSEKLFF. CDR3 coding DNA: TGTGCCTGGAGTGTCTCGCGTCTGAGTGAAAAACTGTTTTTT.

This clone was observed a few times. J is TRBJ1-5 and V is TRBV2, with TRBD1 identical over 11 bases. The J segment lost 3 bases and the V segment lost 8 bases, leaving 6 bases of the junction unmatched. The CDR3 spans 15 residues. Germline lookup yields CDR1 SNHLY and CDR2 FYNNEI. In DNA form, the CDR3 reads TGTGCCAGCGGGGGACAGGGGGTTTTCAATCAGCCCCAGCATTTT. This encodes CASGGQGVFNQPQHF.

This chain links TRBV2 with TRBJ2-3; possible D gene TRBD2, 5 bases. Germline loops: CDR1 SNHLY, CDR2 FYNNEI. The CDR3 length is 11 residues. V was pared by 6 bases and J by 4 bases, with 5 bases between. The CDR3 nucleotides are TGTGCCAGCAGACTAGCAGATACGCAGTATTTT. Translating it yields CASRLADTQYF.

In this sample, this clone turned up once. The rearrangement uses TRBV6-6 and TRBJ2-2; no clear D gene. CDR1 is MNHNY, CDR2 SVGAGI, per germline (reference sequence). The length of the CDR3 is 11 residues. V shed 8 bases and J shed 5 bases, with 6 bases lying between them. The CDR3 sequence: CASRVTGELFF. Written as DNA, the CDR3 is TGTGCCAGCCGTGTGACCGGGGAGCTGTTTTTT.

The V gene is TRBV19, the J gene TRBJ2-5, with 10 bases matching TRBD2. V shed 3 bases and J 1 base; nucleotides not matched to a gene: 2. The germline CDR1 and CDR2 sequences are LNHDA and SQIVND (reference sequence). This CDR3 region has 15 residues. The CDR3 is CASSMSGGVQETQYF. The CDR3 DNA reads TGTGCCAGTAGTATGAGCGGGGGGGTCCAAGAGACCCAGTACTTC.

This clone was detected once. This chain links TRBV7-8 with TRBJ1-4; a possible D gene is TRBD1 (6 bases). Germline V lookup: CDR1 SGHVS, CDR2 FQNEAQ. There are 18 residues in the CDR3. The V end was cut by 1 base, the J end by 4 bases, with 19 bases between. Here the CDR3 DNA reads TGTGCCAGCAGCTTAGAGGGCCGGGACACCCATTATAATGAAAAACTGTTTTTT. Residues: CASSLEGRDTHYNEKLFF.

V usage is TRBV5-4 and J usage is TRBJ1-4, with a tentative D call TRBD1 (5 bases). The V end lost 4 bases, the J end lost 1 base, and 17 bases lay between the germline ends. This CDR3 spans 17 amino acids. The V gene's germline CDR1 is SGHNT and CDR2 YYREEE (reference sequence). The CDR3: CASSPDGGGITNEKLFF. For the CDR3, the DNA is TGTGCCAGCAGCCCGGACGGGGGTGGAATAACTAATGAAAAACTGTTTTTT.

The CDR3 loop reads CASSLAGATNEKLFF. Written as DNA, the CDR3 is TGTGCCAGCAGTTTAGCGGGGGCAACTAATGAAAAACTGTTTTTT. The J gene is TRBJ1-4, the V gene TRBV28, with a weak D call TRBD1 (5 bases). The CDR3 runs 15 residues. The germline gives CDR1 MDHEN, CDR2 SYDVKM. V lost 2 bases and J 0 bases, leaving 7 bases between the germline ends. The full variable domain, in which reference TRBV28 and TRBJ1-4 provide the parts outside the CDR3, is DVKVTQSSRYLVKRTGEKVFLECVQDMDHENMFWYRQDPGLGLRLIYFSYDVKMKEKGDIPEGYSVSREKKERFSLILESASTNQTSMYLCASSLAGATNEKLFFGSGTQLSVL.

V gene TRBV29-1 combines with J gene TRBJ1-1; unclear D gene. CDR1 and CDR2 from the germline V gene are SQVTM and ANQGSEA. V was pared by 3 bases and J by 4 bases, with 12 bases between. The CDR3 consists of 13 residues. The CDR3 DNA sequence: TGCAGCGTTGATTCCGGGAAGTTCACTGAAGCTTTCTTT. Amino acids: CSVDSGKFTEAFF.

In its sample, this clone was seen a few times. The chain links TRBV30 to TRBJ1-2; no definite D call. The V end was cut by 3 bases, the J end by 2 bases, with 4 bases between. The CDR3 contains 11 residues. In germline, CDR1 is GTSNPN, CDR2 SVGIG (reference sequence). CDR3 region: CAWRLNYGYTF. The DNA for the CDR3 is TGTGCCTGGAGGTTGAACTATGGCTACACCTTC.